The clone carrying this TCR beta chain was counted many times. Antigen unknown. Trimming shortened V by 7 bases and J by 8 bases, and 17 bases separated the two germline ends. The CDR3 is 14 residues long. Germline values: CDR1 MNHEY, CDR2 SMNVEV (reference sequence). This entry comes from a study of T cells in Graves' hyperthyroidism and ophthalmopathy. Study context: Before any treatment, at initial diagnosis, peripheral blood was collected. General observations from the study: Ophthalmopathy prediction by the model preceded onset by a median approximately six months.

It was RNA transcripts that yielded the amplified TCR beta CDR3 regions. An initial round of RT-PCR targeting the TCR CDR3 relied on the HTBI primer set. One entry per CDR3 protein results from TCRdb running MiXCR on the multiplex PCR reads. The sample includes 250,000 or so distinct CDR3 sequences, approximately 15% of them seen just once. The chain combines TRBV27 with TRBJ1-4, with a tentative D call TRBD1 (6 bases). The sequencing input was blood. The receptor was isolated from a woman aged 40-49 years with Graves' hyperthyroidism that later progressed to Graves' ophthalmopathy. The CDR3 DNA reads as TGTGCCAGCACTACCCAGGGGATGAGGGAAAAACTGTTTTTT. It specifies CASTTQGMREKLFF.